This TCR beta chain was recorded in a study of read filtering for tumor transcriptome and immune sequencing. Findings and caveats of the study: Sorted CD138-negative bone marrow cells were not purified T cells.

This clonotype was detected ten times or more. Its antigen is undetermined. From approximately 430 ng of RNA, a library with molecular barcoded alpha/delta and beta/gamma adaptors was made. TCRdb redid the calling of the reads with MiXCR, one entry per CDR3 protein. The sample comprises about 130,000 distinct CDR3 sequences, over 10% of which are singletons, and approximately 11% rests with the top ten. V lost 5 bases to trimming and J lost 3 bases; unmatched junction nucleotides: 7. The CDR3 contains 15 residues. CDR1 and CDR2 from the germline V gene are SGHAT and FQNNGV. The rearrangement uses TRBV11-2 and TRBJ2-1; TRBD1 matches 7 bases. Specimen: a population of CD138-negative cells sorted from bone marrow. The receptor was isolated from a donor over 35 with multiple myeloma. CDR3 DNA sequence: TGTGCCAGCAGCGTCCGTGGGACAGTCTACAATGAGCAGTTCTTC. Its protein product is CASSVRGTVYNEQFF.